The T cell receptor beta chain under discussion was sequenced for a study of blood T cells in healthy people across ages (dated by TCRdb to between 2015 and 2016). Turning to the overall study: In model experiments, template switching captured roughly one uniquely barcoded TCR beta cDNA molecule for every two T cells. Using deep sequencing normalized with unique cDNA molecular identifiers, the study measured how TCR beta repertoire diversity changes with age. Four age groups were formed from the donors: young (average approximately 15 years), middle-aged (just under 40), aged (around 68) and long-lived (less than 85). To avoid experimental bias, donors of different ages were spread randomly across the sequencing lanes. Using the same blood draw, the study looked at two additional independent replicas of 1 million unique cDNA reads for two donors, one aged 18 to 30 and the other aged 80 or older. Study-level results and caveats: Conclusive comparison of naive and antigen-experienced compartments was prevented by the profiling of bulk unsorted PBMCs. There was a strong correlation between observed TCR beta diversity and the percentage of naive T cells measured by flow cytometry. The long-lived group showed more naive CD4+ T cells, fewer expanded clones and increased TCR diversity than the aged group, suggesting age selection. Total diversity estimates from one million sequenced T cells were considered lower bounds and underestimates. The CMV infection status of donors was not known, potentially confounding age-related changes in expanded clonotypes. Observed TCR beta diversity per million T cells fell roughly linearly with age, and a significant reduction was already apparent by age around 40.

Library preparation employed 5' RACE. The reads were generated on an Illumina HiSeq 2500. A second roughly 7 to 11 cycle PCR used a sample-barcoded 5' primer and a J-beta primer mix. A template-switch 5' adaptor carrying 12 random nucleotides introduced a unique molecular identifier onto each TCR beta cDNA molecule. Each sample yielded at least 3 million CDR3-containing paired-end reads. All of the RNA was converted into first-strand cDNA using the Mint cDNA synthesis kit, with a TRBC-specific oligonucleotide serving as the primer. After uracil-DNA glycosylase treatment, a first 18-cycle PCR used universal primers M1SS and BC2_uni_R on all cDNA. The published analysis was carried out like this. For normalization, 1 million high-quality reads were randomly selected from each sample, with every read carrying a distinct molecular identifier. Instead of being binned into consensus sequences, reads with shared molecular identifiers were discarded. MiTCR, set to a Q25 quality threshold and the strictest error-elimination algorithm, was used for CDR3 identification, clonotype clustering and error correction. Lower-bound total TCR beta diversity was estimated with a nonparametric unseen species model using Euler transformation. Using fastp at Q25 and MiXCR, TCRdb reprocessed the public reads and kept productive beta chains. Records with the same CDR3 protein are collapsed into one entry carrying the most frequent genes and DNA. The V and J calls come from TCRdb's annotation, not from the publication. The sample records fewer than 900,000 distinct CDR3 sequences, roughly 49% of which are singletons. The biggest ten clones account for 30% to 35% of the sample.

Sequences MDHEN (CDR1) and SYDVKM (CDR2) are obtained from the germline V gene. The cysteine opens and the phenylalanine closes a CDR3 of 15 amino acids. Just the 45-base CDR3 DNA is kept, in frame starting at base 1. V was cut back by 6 bases and J by 11 bases, leaving a gap of 25 bases between them. Comments on this clonotype: It has no known antigen specificity. The record has no base qualities; no much larger clone is one base away.

The roughly 42 donors, aged about 6 to 90 years, were systemically healthy Caucasian individuals from Russia. Each donor gave about 11 milliliters of peripheral blood, drawn into EDTA-treated Vacutainer tubes. Ficoll-Paque density-gradient centrifugation was used to isolate PBMCs, with at least 6.5 million per sample. Trizol reagent was used to extract total RNA from PBMCs, with at least 5.5 micrograms per sample. Naive CD45RAhigh/CD27high T cell percentages were measured by flow cytometry on a PBMC aliquot from every donor. The specimen sequenced was blood. This TCR was recovered from a woman aged 55-70 years in good health. The V and J genes are TRBV28 and TRBJ2-5; TRBD1 is possibly the D segment (6 matching bases). The DNA is TGTGCCAGCAGGCTACAGGGCGCCTCCTACAATGAGCAGTACTTC. This sequence encodes CASRLQGASYNEQYF.